These T cell receptor beta chains were read from a single sample in a study of CXCR3-negative and CXCR3-positive naive CD8 T cells. TCRdb re-called the 5' RACE reads and shows each CDR3 protein once, DNA omitted. The repertoire table contains just under 65,000 distinct CDR3 sequences. The material sequenced was naive CXCR3+ CD8+ T cells from blood. The receptors originated from a human donor in good health. Some clones in this sample may be carry-over from other donors' samples. Each CDR3 is given with its conserved first and last residue.

V gene,J gene,CDR3 protein
TRBV2,TRBJ2-1,CASSHRLAVDNEQFF
TRBV29-1,TRBJ2-5,CSAQTDALYQETQYF
TRBV29-1,TRBJ2-7,CSFRDHLSEQYF
TRBV29-1,TRBJ2-7,CSVGGGLSPEQYF
TRBV7-9,TRBJ2-5,CASSLGQLQETQYF
TRBV6-2/TRBV6-3,TRBJ1-6,CASSPYEVVNSPLHF
TRBV4-2,TRBJ2-1,CASSQDSTPSDEQFF
TRBV20-1,TRBJ2-7,CSARDLGAFAYEQYF
TRBV19,TRBJ1-1,CALNRGRRTEAFF
TRBV20-1,TRBJ2-1,CSANSGGDYNEQFF
TRBV2,TRBJ1-5,CATTDGAWPQHF
TRBV6-5,TRBJ1-2,CASSYSAGTGGYGYTF
TRBV5-1,TRBJ2-1,CASSLVGLAYEQFF
TRBV18,TRBJ1-2,CASSTGGDSGYTF
TRBV7-8,TRBJ1-5,CASSLDGDNQPQHF
TRBV14,TRBJ1-1,CASSQDPYPGATEAFF
TRBV29-1,TRBJ2-7,CSVVTGGSEQYF
TRBV10-3,TRBJ2-7,CAIAGDSYEQYF
TRBV20-1,TRBJ2-7,CSAQAGGSYEQYF
TRBV29-1,TRBJ2-3,CSVDGQGYSTDTQYF
TRBV20-1,TRBJ1-2,CSARGPWNHLGGYTF
TRBV7-9,TRBJ1-2,CASSPSLQGNYGYTF
TRBV20-1,TRBJ1-2,CSARVLTGGEYGYTF
TRBV7-8,TRBJ2-3,CASSFMYSGGNTDTQYF
TRBV7-2,TRBJ2-1,CASQDRNNEQFF
TRBV12-5,TRBJ1-1,CASGLLPGAGMNTEAFF
TRBV11-2,TRBJ2-3,CASSLESTDTQYF
TRBV4-3,TRBJ2-1,CASSQDWTGGGDEQFF
TRBV6-5,TRBJ2-7,CASNPLGTSYEQYF
TRBV7-2,TRBJ2-7,CASSLAQQFPYEQYF
TRBV7-9,TRBJ1-1,CASSLVGQGGTEAFF
TRBV28,TRBJ2-3,CASSFTSSTDTQYF
TRBV7-9,TRBJ2-1,CASSSDRAVYNEQFF
TRBV7-8,TRBJ2-5,CASSREVNLYQETQYF
TRBV20-1,TRBJ2-5,CSARDDPGDRETQYF
TRBV12-3/TRBV12-4,TRBJ1-4,CASSSTQGREKLFF
TRBV4-1,TRBJ2-5,CASSRFVTGTGETQYF
TRBV7-9,TRBJ2-7,CASSLDQGQGYEQYF
TRBV27,TRBJ2-7,CASSTGRAYEQYF